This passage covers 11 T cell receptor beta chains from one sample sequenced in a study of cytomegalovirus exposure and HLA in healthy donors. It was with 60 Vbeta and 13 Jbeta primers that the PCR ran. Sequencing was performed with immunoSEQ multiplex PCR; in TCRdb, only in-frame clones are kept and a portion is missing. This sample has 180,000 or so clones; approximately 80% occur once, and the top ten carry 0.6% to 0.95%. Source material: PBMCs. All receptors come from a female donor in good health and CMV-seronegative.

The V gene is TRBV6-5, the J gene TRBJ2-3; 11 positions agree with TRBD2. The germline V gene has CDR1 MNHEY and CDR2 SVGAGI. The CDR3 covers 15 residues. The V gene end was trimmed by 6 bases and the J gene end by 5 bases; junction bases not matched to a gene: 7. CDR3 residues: CASSPLAGGGDTQYF. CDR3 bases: TGTGCCAGCAGCCCCCTAGCGGGGGGAGGAGATACGCAGTATTTT.

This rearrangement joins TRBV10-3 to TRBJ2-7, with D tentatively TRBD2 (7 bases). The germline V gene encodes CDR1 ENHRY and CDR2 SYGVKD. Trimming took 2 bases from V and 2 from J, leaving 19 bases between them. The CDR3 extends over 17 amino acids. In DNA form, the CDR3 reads TGTGCCATCAGTGAGCCGGGGGGCAGGGATCTAACCTACGAGCAGTACTTC. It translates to CAISEPGGRDLTYEQYF.

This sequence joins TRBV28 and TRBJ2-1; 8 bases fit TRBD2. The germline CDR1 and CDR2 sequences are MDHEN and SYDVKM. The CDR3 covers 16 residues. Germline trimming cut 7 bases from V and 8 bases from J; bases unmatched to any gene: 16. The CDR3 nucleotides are TGTGCCAGCACTACTAGCGGCAATTACGGCGGCCATGAGCAGTTCTTC. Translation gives CASTTSGNYGGHEQFF. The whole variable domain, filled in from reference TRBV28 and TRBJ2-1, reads DVKVTQSSRYLVKRTGEKVFLECVQDMDHENMFWYRQDPGLGLRLIYFSYDVKMKEKGDIPEGYSVSREKKERFSLILESASTNQTSMYLCASTTSGNYGGHEQFFGPGTRLTVL.

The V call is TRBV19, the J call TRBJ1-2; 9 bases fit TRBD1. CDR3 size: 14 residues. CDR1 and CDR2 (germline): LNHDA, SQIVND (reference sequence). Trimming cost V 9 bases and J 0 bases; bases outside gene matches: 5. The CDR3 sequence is CARRDRASNYGYTF. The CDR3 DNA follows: TGTGCCAGGAGGGACAGGGCCTCTAACTATGGCTACACCTTC.

In DNA, the CDR3 is TGTGCCAGCAGCGCCTCCGGGACAGGGCTCTACAATGAGCAGTTCTTC. Its protein product is CASSASGTGLYNEQFF. The chain is built from TRBV9 and TRBJ2-1; 9 bases fit TRBD1. CDR3 length: 16 residues. V was clipped by 3 bases and J by 3 bases; unmatched bases: 7. Germline CDR1 and CDR2: SGDLS and YYNGEE.

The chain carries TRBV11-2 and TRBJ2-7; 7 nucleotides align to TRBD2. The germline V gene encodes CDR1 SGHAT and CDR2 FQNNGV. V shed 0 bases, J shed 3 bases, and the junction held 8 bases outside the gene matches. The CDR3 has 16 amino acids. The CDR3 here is CASSLDRGSSGYEQYF. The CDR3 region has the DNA TGTGCCAGCAGCTTAGATCGGGGGTCTAGCGGCTACGAGCAGTACTTC.

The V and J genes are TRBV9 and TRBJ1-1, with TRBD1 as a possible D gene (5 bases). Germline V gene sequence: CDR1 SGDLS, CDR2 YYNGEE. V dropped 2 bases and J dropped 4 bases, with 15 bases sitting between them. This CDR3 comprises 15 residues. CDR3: CASSVGDSWGTEAFF. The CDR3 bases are TGTGCCAGCAGCGTCGGTGACAGCTGGGGCACTGAAGCTTTCTTT. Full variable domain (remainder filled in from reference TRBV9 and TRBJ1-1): DSGVTQTPKHLITATGQRVTLRCSPRSGDLSVYWYQQSLDQGLQFLIQYYNGEERAKGNILERFSAQQFPDLHSELNLSSLELGDSALYFCASSVGDSWGTEAFFGQGTRLTVV.

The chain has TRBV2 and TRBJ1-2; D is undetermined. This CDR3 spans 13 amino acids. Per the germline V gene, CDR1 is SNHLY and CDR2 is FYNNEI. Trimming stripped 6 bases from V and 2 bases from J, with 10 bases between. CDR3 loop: CASRTRGNYGYTF. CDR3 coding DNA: TGTGCCAGCAGGACTCGAGGGAACTATGGCTACACCTTC.

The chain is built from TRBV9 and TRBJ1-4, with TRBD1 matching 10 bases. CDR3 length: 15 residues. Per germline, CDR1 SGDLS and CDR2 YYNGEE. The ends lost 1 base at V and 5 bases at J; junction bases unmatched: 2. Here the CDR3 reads CASSVQTGGNEKLFF. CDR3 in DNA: TGTGCCAGCAGCGTACAGACAGGGGGCAATGAAAAACTGTTTTTT. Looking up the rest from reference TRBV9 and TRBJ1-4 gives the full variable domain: DSGVTQTPKHLITATGQRVTLRCSPRSGDLSVYWYQQSLDQGLQFLIQYYNGEERAKGNILERFSAQQFPDLHSELNLSSLELGDSALYFCASSVQTGGNEKLFFGSGTQLSVL.

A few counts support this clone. The CDR3 DNA reads as TGTGCCAGTAGAGCGGGACCGAACTCTGGAAACACCATATATTTT. Protein sequence: CASRAGPNSGNTIYF. The chain uses TRBV19 and TRBJ1-3; D might be TRBD1 (5 bases). The CDR3 is 15 amino acids. The V gene's germline CDR1 is LNHDA and CDR2 SQIVND (reference sequence). Trimming stripped 6 bases from V and 0 bases from J, with 12 bases between.

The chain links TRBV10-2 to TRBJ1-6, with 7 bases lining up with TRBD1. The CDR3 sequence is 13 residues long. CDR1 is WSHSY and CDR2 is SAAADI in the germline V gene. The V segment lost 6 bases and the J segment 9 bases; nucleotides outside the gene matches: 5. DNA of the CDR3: TGCGCCAGCAGCCGGGACAGCCCTTCACCCCTCCACTTT. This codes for CASSRDSPSPLHF.